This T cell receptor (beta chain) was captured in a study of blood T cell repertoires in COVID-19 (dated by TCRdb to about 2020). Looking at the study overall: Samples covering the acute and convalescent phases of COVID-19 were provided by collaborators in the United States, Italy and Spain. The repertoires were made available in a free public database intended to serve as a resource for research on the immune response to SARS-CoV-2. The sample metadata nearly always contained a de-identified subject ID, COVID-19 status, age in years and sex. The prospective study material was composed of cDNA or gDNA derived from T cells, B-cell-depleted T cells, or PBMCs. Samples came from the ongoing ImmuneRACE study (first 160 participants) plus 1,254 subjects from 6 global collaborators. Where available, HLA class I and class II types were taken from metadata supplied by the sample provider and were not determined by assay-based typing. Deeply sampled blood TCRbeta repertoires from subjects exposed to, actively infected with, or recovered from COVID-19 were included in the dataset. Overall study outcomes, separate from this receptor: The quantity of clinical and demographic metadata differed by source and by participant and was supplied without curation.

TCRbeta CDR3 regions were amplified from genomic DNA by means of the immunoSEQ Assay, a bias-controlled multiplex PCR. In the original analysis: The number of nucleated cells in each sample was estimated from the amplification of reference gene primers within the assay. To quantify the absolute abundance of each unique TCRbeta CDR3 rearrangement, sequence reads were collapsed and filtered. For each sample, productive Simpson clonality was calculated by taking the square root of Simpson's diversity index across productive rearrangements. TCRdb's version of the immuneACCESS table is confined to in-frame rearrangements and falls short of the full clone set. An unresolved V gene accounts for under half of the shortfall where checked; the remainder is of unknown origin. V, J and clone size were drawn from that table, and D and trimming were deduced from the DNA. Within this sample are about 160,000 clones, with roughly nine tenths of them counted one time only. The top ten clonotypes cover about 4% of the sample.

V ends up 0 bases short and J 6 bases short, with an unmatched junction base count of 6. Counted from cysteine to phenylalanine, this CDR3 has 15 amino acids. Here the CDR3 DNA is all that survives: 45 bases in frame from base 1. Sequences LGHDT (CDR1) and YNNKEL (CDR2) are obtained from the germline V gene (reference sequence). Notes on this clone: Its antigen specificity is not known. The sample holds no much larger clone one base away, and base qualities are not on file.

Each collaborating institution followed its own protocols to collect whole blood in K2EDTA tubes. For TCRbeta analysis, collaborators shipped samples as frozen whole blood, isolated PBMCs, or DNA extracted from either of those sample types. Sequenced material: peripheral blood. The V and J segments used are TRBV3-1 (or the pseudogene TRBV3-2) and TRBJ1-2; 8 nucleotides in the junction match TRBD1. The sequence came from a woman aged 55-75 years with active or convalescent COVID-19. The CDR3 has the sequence CASSQEQGARNGYTF. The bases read TGTGCCAGCAGCCAAGAGCAGGGGGCCAGGAATGGCTACACCTTC.